The 4 T cell receptor beta chains in this list originate from one sample, sequenced in a study of cytomegalovirus exposure and HLA in healthy donors. The PCR employed 60 Vbeta primers together with 13 Jbeta primers. Repertoires were generated with immunoSEQ multiplex PCR, while TCRdb's copy carries only in-frame clones and drops some. The table includes around 170,000 clones, around 77% detected once. Sequencing was performed on PBMCs. The source of these receptors is a man aged 60 to 69 in good health and CMV-seronegative.

V is TRBV30 and J is TRBJ2-5, with 9 bases that match TRBD1. The CDR3 runs to 16 residues. The germline CDR1 and CDR2 sequences are GTSNPN and SVGIG (reference sequence). V lost 0 bases to trimming and J lost 4 bases; unmatched junction nucleotides: 9. CDR3 sequence reads: CAWSVLNRGLRETQYF. The CDR3 region has the DNA TGTGCCTGGAGTGTACTGAACAGGGGGCTTCGAGAGACCCAGTACTTC.

This chain links TRBV30 with TRBJ1-4; a weak D match, TRBD1 (5 bases). Trimming removed 1 base from V and 7 bases from J, with 10 bases in between. The CDR3 runs 13 residues. Looked up from germline, CDR1 is GTSNPN and CDR2 is SVGIG (reference sequence). In DNA, the CDR3 is TGTGCCTGGAGTGGGGGCTTAGGTGAAAAACTGTTTTTT. This encodes CAWSGGLGEKLFF.

The chain links TRBV10-2 to TRBJ1-1, with D possibly TRBD1 on 6 matching bases. The CDR3 consists of 16 residues. The ends were cut back, 6 bases at V and 4 bases at J, with 21 bases in the middle. CDR1 WSHSY and CDR2 SAAADI come from the germline V gene. This CDR3 reads CASREKGGAGGTEAFF. In DNA form, the CDR3 reads TGCGCCAGCAGAGAAAAGGGGGGGGCAGGAGGCACTGAAGCTTTCTTT.

This clone was observed a few times. V and J are TRBV6-5 and TRBJ2-3; 7 bases match TRBD1. V was clipped by 0 bases and J by 1 base; unmatched bases: 4. CDR3 size: 16 residues. Germline V gene sequence: CDR1 MNHEY, CDR2 SVGAGI. This chain's CDR3 is CASSYSNRGGTDTQYF. The CDR3 DNA reads TGTGCCAGCAGTTACTCAAACAGGGGAGGCACAGATACGCAGTATTTT.